The 9 T cell receptor beta chains reported below all come from one sample, sequenced in a study of cytomegalovirus exposure and HLA in healthy donors. Use of 60 Vbeta and 13 Jbeta primers characterized the PCR. Data came from immunoSEQ multiplex PCR; TCRdb stores just in-frame clones and leaves some out. The data contain approximately 130,000 clones, about 61% of them singletons. Sequences were obtained from PBMCs. These TCRs come from a woman aged 35 to 49 in good health and CMV-seronegative.

The chain couples TRBV27 to TRBJ2-1; D not resolved. The CDR3 is 19 amino acids. V lost 1 base and J 2 bases, leaving 21 bases between the germline ends. The germline CDR1 and CDR2 sequences are MNHEY and SMNVEV (reference sequence). The CDR3 DNA is TGTGCCAGCAGTTTATATCTGACCCTAGACCGAACAACCTACAATGAGCAGTTCTTC. Amino acid sequence: CASSLYLTLDRTTYNEQFF.

A few counts support this clone. V gene TRBV5-1 combines with J gene TRBJ1-6; 7 bases map to TRBD1. The germline V gene has CDR1 SGHRS and CDR2 YFSETQ. Unmatched junction bases numbered 5, after V lost 0 bases and J lost 5 bases. The CDR3 consists of 16 residues. The CDR3 spells CASSLGQGMHNSPLHF. The CDR3 nucleotides read TGCGCCAGCAGCTTGGGACAGGGAATGCATAATTCACCCCTCCACTTT.

This chain joins TRBV6-5 and TRBJ2-5, with 11 positions matching TRBD2. This CDR3 is built from 15 residues. CDR1 MNHEY and CDR2 SVGAGI come from the germline V gene. Trimming took 4 bases from V and 4 from J; bases not matched to a gene: 5. The CDR3 nucleotides read TGTGCCAGCAGTTCGGGACTAGCGGCGGGAGAGACCCAGTACTTC. As protein: CASSSGLAAGETQYF.

This clone was seen just once. The rearrangement joins TRBV6-5 to TRBJ2-5, with D perhaps matching TRBD1 (6 bases). The germline V gene has CDR1 MNHEY and CDR2 SVGAGI. The CDR3 has 14 amino acids. V was cut by 2 bases and J by 5 bases, with 12 bases left in between. The CDR3 coding sequence is TGTGCCAGCAGTTACGTGGGGGCTGATGAGACCCAGTACTTC. Protein product: CASSYVGADETQYF.

The gene calls are TRBV7-9 and TRBJ2-7; TRBD1 is a possible D gene (6 bases). This CDR3 has 15 amino acids. Germline-derived CDR1 and CDR2 are SEHNR and FQNEAQ (reference sequence). Trimming took off 0 bases at V and 3 bases at J, with 12 bases between the two ends. The CDR3 region has the DNA TGTGCCAGCAGCTTAGCGTCTGGACAGCTCTACGAGCAGTACTTC. Its translation is CASSLASGQLYEQYF.

In this sample, this clone turned up a few times. The V gene is TRBV30, the J gene TRBJ1-1; tentatively, D is TRBD1 (6 bases). This CDR3 contains 12 residues. Germline V gives CDR1 GTSNPN, CDR2 SVGIG (reference sequence). The V end lost 2 bases, the J end lost 3 bases, and 7 bases lay between the germline ends. The CDR3 region is CAWSSGDTEAFF. CDR3 sequence (DNA): TGTGCCTGGAGTTCAGGGGACACTGAAGCTTTCTTT.

V gene TRBV27 combines with J gene TRBJ1-2, with D possibly being TRBD1 (6 bases). Germline CDR1 MNHEY, CDR2 SMNVEV (reference sequence). V was pared by 6 bases and J by 4 bases, with 12 bases between. CDR3 length: 13 residues. CDR3: CASRTQGLYGYTF. The CDR3 region has the DNA TGTGCCAGCAGGACGCAGGGGCTCTATGGCTACACCTTC.

J is TRBJ1-4 and V is TRBV30; the match to TRBD1 covers 7 bases. With V trimmed by 0 bases and J by 7 bases, 5 bases remained unmatched. CDR1 GTSNPN and CDR2 SVGIG come from the germline V gene (reference sequence). The CDR3 consists of 14 residues. This CDR3 reads CAWSVGGGGEKLFF. The CDR3 bases are TGTGCCTGGAGTGTAGGGGGCGGAGGTGAAAAACTGTTTTTT.

This clone is labeled as medium-sized. The gene calls are TRBV14 and TRBJ2-5, with D perhaps matching TRBD2 (7 bases). Germline CDR1 is SGHDN and CDR2 is FVKESK. This CDR3 is 12 amino acids long. V shed 0 bases and J shed 10 bases, with 9 bases lying between them. The CDR3 loop is CASSQDRGGQYF. The CDR3, as DNA: TGTGCCAGCAGCCAAGATAGGGGGGGCCAGTACTTC.